These T cell receptor beta chains were read from a single sample in a study of spatial heterogeneity in lung cancer. From the 5' RACE reads, TCRdb called clonotypes with MiXCR, one entry per CDR3 protein. Among approximately 1,600 distinct CDR3 sequences listed, roughly 13% were seen once. The source material was lung tumor tissue, sampled at surgery. These receptors all come from a male donor with early-stage non-small cell lung cancer. Both conserved end residues are trimmed from each CDR3. A clone size is listed for some rows: how often the clone was seen (once, few, many), or a class if it is expanded.

clone size: medium-sized; J gene: TRBJ1-4; V gene: TRBV27; CDR3 protein: ASSLATGGENEKLF
clone size: few; J gene: TRBJ1-5; V gene: TRBV20-1; CDR3 protein: SVGQANQPQH
clone size: medium-sized; J gene: TRBJ2-1; V gene: TRBV30; CDR3 protein: AWSSSYNEQF
clone size: .; J gene: TRBJ2-3; V gene: TRBV11-3; CDR3 protein: ASSLGLAPDTQY
clone size: medium-sized; J gene: TRBJ2-1; V gene: TRBV7-2; CDR3 protein: ASSLASPGLAGDSSYNEQF
clone size: .; J gene: TRBJ1-6; V gene: TRBV5-4; CDR3 protein: ASSAGTEPFNSPLH
clone size: medium-sized; J gene: TRBJ2-3; V gene: TRBV27; CDR3 protein: ASSLIAGYLTDTQY
clone size: many; J gene: TRBJ2-1; V gene: TRBV3-1; CDR3 protein: ASSQLGGLWF
clone size: medium-sized; J gene: TRBJ1-6; V gene: TRBV10-2; CDR3 protein: ASSGGDSYSPLH
clone size: .; J gene: TRBJ2-1; V gene: TRBV27; CDR3 protein: ASSIRGTSYNEQF
clone size: medium-sized; J gene: TRBJ2-3; V gene: TRBV12-3/TRBV12-4; CDR3 protein: ASSSSSGGPGDTQY
clone size: medium-sized; J gene: TRBJ1-6; V gene: TRBV20-1; CDR3 protein: SASGGEGSPLH
clone size: medium-sized; J gene: TRBJ2-5; V gene: TRBV11-2; CDR3 protein: ASSLAIQETQY
clone size: few; J gene: TRBJ1-2; V gene: TRBV3-1; CDR3 protein: ASSQAEGFYGYT
clone size: medium-sized; J gene: TRBJ1-5; V gene: TRBV19; CDR3 protein: ASSTGQGAFQPQH
clone size: medium-sized; J gene: TRBJ1-1; V gene: TRBV11-2; CDR3 protein: ASSLAIRVEAF
clone size: medium-sized; J gene: TRBJ2-4; V gene: TRBV28; CDR3 protein: ASSPIRDLIQY
clone size: medium-sized; J gene: TRBJ2-3; V gene: TRBV5-1; CDR3 protein: ASSLGGQGAPTQY
clone size: medium-sized; J gene: TRBJ2-7; V gene: TRBV28; CDR3 protein: ASSSISGSAYEQY
clone size: few; J gene: TRBJ2-1; V gene: TRBV28; CDR3 protein: ASRTYLLGEQF
clone size: .; J gene: TRBJ2-1; V gene: TRBV7-2; CDR3 protein: ASSLGLREPYNEQF
clone size: .; J gene: TRBJ2-1; V gene: TRBV7-8; CDR3 protein: ASSLLRGGRPSEQF
clone size: .; J gene: TRBJ2-2; V gene: TRBV28; CDR3 protein: ASSFEFGGADTGELF
clone size: .; J gene: TRBJ1-1; V gene: TRBV30; CDR3 protein: AWREGEYTEAF
clone size: medium-sized; J gene: TRBJ2-7; V gene: TRBV20-1; CDR3 protein: SARDQQGPAGEQY
clone size: medium-sized; J gene: TRBJ2-7; V gene: TRBV5-4; CDR3 protein: ASRKREGVGSYEQY
clone size: .; J gene: TRBJ1-5; V gene: TRBV5-1; CDR3 protein: ASSLEGYSNQPQH
clone size: medium-sized; J gene: TRBJ2-7; V gene: TRBV28; CDR3 protein: ASSLFASSGRNEQY
clone size: .; J gene: TRBJ2-2; V gene: TRBV4-3; CDR3 protein: ASSPFLGDTGELF
clone size: medium-sized; J gene: TRBJ1-1; V gene: TRBV27; CDR3 protein: ASSPRGSTEAF
clone size: few; J gene: TRBJ2-2; V gene: TRBV14; CDR3 protein: ASSQDHEFYGELF
clone size: .; J gene: TRBJ2-3; V gene: TRBV28; CDR3 protein: ASSLRDTQY
clone size: medium-sized; J gene: TRBJ2-1; V gene: TRBV28; CDR3 protein: ATAPRLALYNEQF
clone size: medium-sized; J gene: TRBJ2-5; V gene: TRBV10-3; CDR3 protein: AISGGDRGLETQY
clone size: .; J gene: TRBJ2-2; V gene: TRBV7-2; CDR3 protein: ASSLFSLAGPNTGELF
clone size: many; J gene: TRBJ1-5; V gene: TRBV19; CDR3 protein: ASSANRDRGPQH
clone size: medium-sized; J gene: TRBJ2-1; V gene: TRBV28; CDR3 protein: ASSSGRNEQF
clone size: large; J gene: TRBJ2-7; V gene: TRBV28; CDR3 protein: ASSSRTGAFSYEQY